Sequencing of this T cell receptor (beta chain) was carried out in a study of cytomegalovirus exposure and HLA in healthy donors. At the level of the study: One earlier analysis, a look at about 179 million T cells, found roughly 110 million unique TCR beta sequences. Of some 400 genotyped donors, more than 70% clustered with self-reported Caucasian donors. Findings and limits, study-wide: The study designated over 150 TCR beta chains cytomegalovirus-associated.

Comment on this clone: Its antigen is not known.

Primers: 60 Vbeta forward and 13 Jbeta reverse. How the authors handled the data: Roughly 11 million of the about 80 million unique TCR beta chains counted in a later analysis were shared. The assay was immunoSEQ multiplex PCR, and TCRdb's table has in-frame clones only and misses some. D and trimming were read from the DNA, whereas the V and J calls and clone size are those reported in that table. The sample yields approximately 190,000 clones, roughly 80% seen once. Germline V gene data show CDR1 as KGHSH and CDR2 as LQKENI. The CDR3 is 14 residues long. J lost 8 bases, V lost 3 bases, and 6 bases had no gene match.

The genes are TRBV18 and TRBJ2-1, with 8 bases lining up with TRBD2. The sequence came from a man aged 45-65 years in good health and CMV-seronegative. Sequencing was done on a sample of PBMCs. CDR3 coding DNA: TGTGCCAGCTCACCGACGGGGGGGTCGGATGAGCAGTTCTTC. It is translated as CASSPTGGSDEQFF.